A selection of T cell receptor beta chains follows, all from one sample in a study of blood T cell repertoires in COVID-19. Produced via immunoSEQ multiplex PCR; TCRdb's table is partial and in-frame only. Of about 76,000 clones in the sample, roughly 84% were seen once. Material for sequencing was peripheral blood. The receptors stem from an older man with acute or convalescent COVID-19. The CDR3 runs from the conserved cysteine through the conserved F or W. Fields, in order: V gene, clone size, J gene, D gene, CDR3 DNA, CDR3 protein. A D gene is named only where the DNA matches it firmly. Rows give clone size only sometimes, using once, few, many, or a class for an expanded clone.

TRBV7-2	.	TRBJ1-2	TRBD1	TGTGCCAGCAGCACGGTCCCGGGACAGGGGTGGGGCTACACCTTC	CASSTVPGQGWGYTF
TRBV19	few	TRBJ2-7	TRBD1	TGTGCCAGCCTCGGACAGGGGGCCTACGAGCAGTACTTC	CASLGQGAYEQYF
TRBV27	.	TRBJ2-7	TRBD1	TGTGCCAGCAGTTTAACCGGGACAGGGTGGAGGGAGCAGTACTTC	CASSLTGTGWREQYF
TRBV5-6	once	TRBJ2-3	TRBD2	TGTGCCAGCAGCCATCGACTAGCGGGGGGCACAGATACGCAGTATTTT	CASSHRLAGGTDTQYF
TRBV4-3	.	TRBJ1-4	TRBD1	TGCGCCAGCAGCCAAGAGGGGGTAGGGACAGGCGGTGAAAAACTGTTTTTT	CASSQEGVGTGGEKLFF
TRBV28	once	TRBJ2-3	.	TGTGCCAGCAGCCCTCCTTCCAGGGGACAAGATACGCAGTATTTT	CASSPPSRGQDTQYF
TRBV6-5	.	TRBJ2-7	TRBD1	TGTGCCAGCAGTACGATGGACAGGGCCTACGAGCAGTACTTC	CASSTMDRAYEQYF
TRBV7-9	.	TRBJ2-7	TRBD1	TGTGCCAGCAGCCGACAGGGATCGGGTTACGAGCAGTACTTC	CASSRQGSGYEQYF
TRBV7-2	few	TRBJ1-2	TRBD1	TGTGCCAGCAGCTTCTCACAGGGGGCACGTGGCTACACCTTC	CASSFSQGARGYTF
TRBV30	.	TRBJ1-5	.	TGTGCCTTCGGGTCTTTCGGTAATCAGCCCCAGCATTTT	CAFGSFGNQPQHF
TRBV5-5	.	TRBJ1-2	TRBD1	TGTGCCAGCAGCCCCAGGACAGGGGGTTTTAACTATGGCTACACCTTC	CASSPRTGGFNYGYTF
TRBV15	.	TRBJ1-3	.	TGTGCCACCAGCAGAGATAACCTGCCGGGGTACGGAGTCTCTGGAAACACCATATATTTT	CATSRDNLPGYGVSGNTIYF
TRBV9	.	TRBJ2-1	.	TGTGCCAGCAGCGATGGGAGCTCCTACAATGAGCAGTTCTTC	CASSDGSSYNEQFF
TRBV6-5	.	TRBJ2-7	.	TGTGCCAGCAAGAGGACTTTGGGCATCCACGAGCAGTACTTC	CASKRTLGIHEQYF
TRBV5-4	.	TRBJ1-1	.	TGTGCCAGCAGCTCCAGTTCAGGCACTGAAGCTTTCTTT	CASSSSSGTEAFF
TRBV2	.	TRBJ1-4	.	TGTGCCAGCAGCGCTTCAGGGGTGACTAATGAAAAACTGTTTTTT	CASSASGVTNEKLFF
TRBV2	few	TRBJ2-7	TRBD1	TGTGCCAGCAGTGGGACAGGGGACTACGAGCAGTACTTC	CASSGTGDYEQYF
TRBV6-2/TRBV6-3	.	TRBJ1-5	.	TGTGCCAGCAGTTACATGGCGGTCCGGGATCAGCCCCAGCATTTT	CASSYMAVRDQPQHF
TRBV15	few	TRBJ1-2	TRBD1	TGTGCCACCAGCAGGGACAGGGGGCTATCCGACTATGGCTACACCTTC	CATSRDRGLSDYGYTF
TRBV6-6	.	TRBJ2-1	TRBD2	TGTGCCAGCACTCTGACTAGCGGAGGTTACAATGAGCAGTTCTTC	CASTLTSGGYNEQFF
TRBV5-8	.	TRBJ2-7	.	.	CASSFGAGGLFSYEQYF
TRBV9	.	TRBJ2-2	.	TGTGCCAGCAGCCCCCGGCGGACATCCTTATTCACCGGGGAGCTGTTTTTT	CASSPRRTSLFTGELFF
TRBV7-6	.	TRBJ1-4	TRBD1	TGTGCCAGCAGCCTGCAGACAGGGGGGGGTGAAAAACTGTTTTTT	CASSLQTGGGEKLFF
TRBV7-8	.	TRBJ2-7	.	TGTGCCAGCAGCTTACAGGGGACGTCAGCCTACGAGCAGTACTTC	CASSLQGTSAYEQYF
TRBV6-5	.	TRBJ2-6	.	TGTGCCAGCAGTTCCCCAGGTAAAGGGGCCAACGTCCTGACTTTC	CASSSPGKGANVLTF
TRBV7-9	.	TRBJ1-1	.	TGTGCCAGCAGCGGGGCAGGGGAACTGAACACTGAAGCTTTCTTT	CASSGAGELNTEAFF